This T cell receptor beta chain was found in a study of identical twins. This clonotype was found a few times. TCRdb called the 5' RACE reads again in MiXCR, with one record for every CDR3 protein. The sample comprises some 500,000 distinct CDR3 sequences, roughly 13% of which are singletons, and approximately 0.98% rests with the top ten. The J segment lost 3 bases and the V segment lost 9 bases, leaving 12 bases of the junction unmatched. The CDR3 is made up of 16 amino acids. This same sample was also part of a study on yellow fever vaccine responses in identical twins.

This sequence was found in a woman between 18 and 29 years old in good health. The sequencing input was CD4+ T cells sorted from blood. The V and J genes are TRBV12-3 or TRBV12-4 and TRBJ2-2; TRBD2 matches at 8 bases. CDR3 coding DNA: TGTGCCAGTACAGCGGGGACTAGAGGGGACACCGGGGAGCTGTTTTTT. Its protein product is CASTAGTRGDTGELFF.